This TCR beta chain was sequenced for a study of T cell responses to AZD1222 COVID-19 vaccine. Study as a whole: Second doses at about 4 or about 12 weeks were pooled.

Study-level results: Reports indicate that nearly half of spike-specific TCRs are directed at unmutated variant regions. Two AZD1222 administrations were followed by greater Spike-specific TCR breadth and depth.

Generated by immunoSEQ multiplex PCR, the TCRdb table keeps only in-frame clones and is missing some. Of some 130,000 clones in the sample, 85% to 95% were seen once. A note on this clone: What it binds is not known.

The sequenced sample was peripheral blood, obtained on day 0 of AZD1222 vaccination. The sequence was obtained from an adult in good health.

This chain's CDR3 is CASSIGRSYYGYTF. DNA for the CDR3: TGTGCCAGTAGTATAGGTCGCAGCTACTATGGCTACACCTTC. The rearrangement uses TRBV19 and TRBJ1-2; D not resolved. This CDR3 is built from 14 residues. V was trimmed by 1 base and J by 3 bases, leaving 9 bases between them. Looked up from germline, CDR1 is LNHDA and CDR2 is SQIVND (reference sequence).